This TCR beta chain was identified in a study of shared clonotypes between healthy human individuals. Naive CD8 cells comprised CD45RO-negative, CCR7-positively selected cells, excluding terminally differentiated effector memory CD45RA+ cells. Replicate PCRs run on sorted subsets employed 200 ng DNA, approximately 30,000 T cell genomes. Data came from immunoSEQ multiplex PCR; TCRdb stores just in-frame clones and leaves some out. The sample holds hundreds of thousands of clones; around 96% are singletons and the top ten take around 0.1%. The CDR3 contains 17 residues. The germline V and J ends were trimmed by 3 bases and 0 bases, with 16 bases remaining between them. CDR1 is SGDLS, CDR2 YYNGEE, per germline. With respect to this clone: Its antigen is undetermined.

Overall study results and limits: Generally, naive subsets (rather than memory subsets) showed larger estimated richness. Sequencing depth was expected to affect clonotype sharing among donors. It was the few donors that limited the genetic and exposure-history diversity represented.

The sequence derives from a woman in her twenties or thirties in good health. The chain combines TRBV9 with TRBJ2-1; maybe TRBD1 (6 bases). Sequencing input: naive CD8+ T cells sorted from blood. The CDR3 sequence: CASSAPDSPFSYNEQFF. The CDR3 nucleotides read TGTGCCAGCAGCGCCCCGGACAGCCCTTTCTCCTACAATGAGCAGTTCTTC.